The entry that follows covers one T cell receptor beta chain sequence. What it binds is not known. This CDR3 is built from 17 residues. The V segment lost 5 bases and the J segment 6 bases; nucleotides outside the gene matches: 12. The germline V gene encodes CDR1 LGHNA and CDR2 YNFKEQ. This record belongs to a study of cytomegalovirus exposure and HLA in healthy donors. The PCR contained 60 Vbeta and 13 Jbeta primers. Data came from immunoSEQ multiplex PCR; TCRdb stores just in-frame clones and leaves some out. The listing records about 60,000 clones. General study results and limits: Within an earlier analysis, most TCR beta V segments proved productive either about 90% or about 30% of the time. For TCR beta chains, V- and J-gene trimming was later linked to a missense DCLRE1C variant.

Sequencing input: PBMCs. The clonotype was recovered from a boy aged 10-17 years in good health and CMV-seronegative. This chain joins TRBV4-2 and TRBJ2-7, with 14 bases fitting TRBD2. The CDR3 DNA reads TGTGCCAGCAGCATTATTCCGGGACTAGCGGGAGTAGGCGAGCAGTACTTC. Translated: CASSIIPGLAGVGEQYF.